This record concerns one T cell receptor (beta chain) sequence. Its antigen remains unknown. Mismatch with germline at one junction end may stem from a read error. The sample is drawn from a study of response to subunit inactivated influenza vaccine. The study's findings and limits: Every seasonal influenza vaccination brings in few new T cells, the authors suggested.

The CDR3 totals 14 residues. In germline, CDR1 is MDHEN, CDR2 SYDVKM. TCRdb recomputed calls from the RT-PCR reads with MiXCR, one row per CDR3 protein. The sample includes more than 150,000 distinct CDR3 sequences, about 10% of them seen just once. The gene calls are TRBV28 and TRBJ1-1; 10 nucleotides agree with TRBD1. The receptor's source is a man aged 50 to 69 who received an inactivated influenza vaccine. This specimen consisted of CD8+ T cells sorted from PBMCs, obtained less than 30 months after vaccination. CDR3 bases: TGTGCCAGCAGCTTTACGAATTCCGGGACAGGGGTGATCTTT. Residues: CASSFTNSGTGVIF.